Below, 3 T cell receptor beta chains from the same sample are listed, as sequenced in a study of cytomegalovirus exposure and HLA in healthy donors. Vbeta (60) and Jbeta (13) primers were used in the PCR. Clones were read by immunoSEQ multiplex PCR, and TCRdb kept only the in-frame ones, dropping some. Its clone listing holds 25,000 to 40,000 clones. The specimen sequenced was PBMCs. The receptors derive from a woman aged 40 to 49 in good health and CMV-seropositive.

This rearrangement joins TRBV21-1 to TRBJ2-5; the DNA was not compared with TRBD2, the D call given in the table. TRBV21-1 is flagged as a pseudogene. The CDR3 loop spans 15 amino acids. The CDR3 DNA sequence: TGTGCCAGCAGCGGGGGAGGGGCAGCCCAAGAGACCCAGTACTTC. This encodes CASSGGGAAQETQYF.

V is TRBV7-2 and J is TRBJ1-5; D unresolved. The CDR3 length is 15 residues. Trimming pared 2 bases from V and 3 bases from J, leaving 11 bases between. Looked up from germline, CDR1 is SGHTA and CDR2 is FQGNSA. CDR3 protein: CASSLWARDNQPQHF. In nucleotides, the CDR3 is TGTGCCAGCAGCTTATGGGCCCGGGACAATCAGCCCCAGCATTTT.

The genes are TRBV14 and TRBJ2-7, with D possibly TRBD1 on 6 matching bases. Germline values: CDR1 SGHDN, CDR2 FVKESK. V was trimmed by 1 base and J by 2 bases, leaving 15 bases between them. The CDR3 totals 16 residues. DNA for the CDR3: TGTGCCAGCAGCCAAGCCCCCCAGGGGAGCGCCTACGAGCAGTACTTC. It translates to CASSQAPQGSAYEQYF.